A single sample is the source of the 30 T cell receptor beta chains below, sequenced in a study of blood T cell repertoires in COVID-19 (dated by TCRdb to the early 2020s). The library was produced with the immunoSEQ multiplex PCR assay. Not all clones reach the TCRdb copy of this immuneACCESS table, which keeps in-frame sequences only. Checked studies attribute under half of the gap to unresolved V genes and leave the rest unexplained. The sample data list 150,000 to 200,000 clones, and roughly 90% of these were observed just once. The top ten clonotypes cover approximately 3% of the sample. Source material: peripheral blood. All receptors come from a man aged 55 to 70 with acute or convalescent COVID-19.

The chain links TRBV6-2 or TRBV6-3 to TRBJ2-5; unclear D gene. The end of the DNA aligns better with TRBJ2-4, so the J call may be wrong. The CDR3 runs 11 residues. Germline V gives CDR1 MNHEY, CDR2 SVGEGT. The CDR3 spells CASSSSDIQYF. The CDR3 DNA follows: TGTGCCAGCAGTTCCTCGGACATTCAGTACTTC.

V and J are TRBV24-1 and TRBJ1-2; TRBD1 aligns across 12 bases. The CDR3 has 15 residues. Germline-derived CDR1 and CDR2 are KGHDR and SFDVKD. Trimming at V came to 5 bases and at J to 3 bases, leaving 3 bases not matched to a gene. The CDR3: CATSAGTGGDYGYTF. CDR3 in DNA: TGTGCCACCAGTGCCGGGACAGGGGGCGACTATGGCTACACCTTC.

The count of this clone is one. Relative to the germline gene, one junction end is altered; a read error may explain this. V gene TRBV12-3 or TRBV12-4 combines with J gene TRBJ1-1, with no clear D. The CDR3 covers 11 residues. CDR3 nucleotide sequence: TGTGCCAGCAGTTTTGTAGCTCCGATAATCTTT. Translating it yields CASSFVAPIIF.

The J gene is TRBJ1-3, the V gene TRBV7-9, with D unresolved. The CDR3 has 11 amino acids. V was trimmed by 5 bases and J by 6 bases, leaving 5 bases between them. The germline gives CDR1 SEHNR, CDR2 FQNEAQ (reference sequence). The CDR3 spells CASSPQNTIYF. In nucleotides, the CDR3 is TGTGCCAGCAGCCCCCAAAACACCATATATTTT.

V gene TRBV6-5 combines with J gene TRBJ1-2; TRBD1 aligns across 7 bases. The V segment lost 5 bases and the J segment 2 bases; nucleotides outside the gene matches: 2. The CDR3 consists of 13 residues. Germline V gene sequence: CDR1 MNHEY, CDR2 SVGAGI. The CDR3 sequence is CASSRQGNYGYTF. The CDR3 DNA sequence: TGTGCCAGCAGTCGACAGGGAAACTATGGCTACACCTTC.

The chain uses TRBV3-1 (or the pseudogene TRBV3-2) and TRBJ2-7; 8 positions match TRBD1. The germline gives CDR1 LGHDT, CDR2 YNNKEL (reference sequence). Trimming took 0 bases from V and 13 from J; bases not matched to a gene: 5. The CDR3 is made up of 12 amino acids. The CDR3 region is CASSQDSGGLYF. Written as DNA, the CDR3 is TGTGCCAGCAGCCAAGATTCAGGGGGCTTATACTTC.

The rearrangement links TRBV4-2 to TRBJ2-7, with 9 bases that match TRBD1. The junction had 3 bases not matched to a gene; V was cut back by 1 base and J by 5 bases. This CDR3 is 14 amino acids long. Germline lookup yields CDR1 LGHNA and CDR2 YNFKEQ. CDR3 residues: CASSQGTGAHEQYF. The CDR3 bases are TGTGCCAGCAGCCAAGGGACAGGGGCACACGAGCAGTACTTC.

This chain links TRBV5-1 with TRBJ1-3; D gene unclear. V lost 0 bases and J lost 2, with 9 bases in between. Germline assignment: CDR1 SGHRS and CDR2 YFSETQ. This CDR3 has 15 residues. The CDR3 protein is CASSLDNPPGNTIYF. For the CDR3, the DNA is TGCGCCAGCAGCTTGGACAATCCGCCTGGAAACACCATATATTTT.

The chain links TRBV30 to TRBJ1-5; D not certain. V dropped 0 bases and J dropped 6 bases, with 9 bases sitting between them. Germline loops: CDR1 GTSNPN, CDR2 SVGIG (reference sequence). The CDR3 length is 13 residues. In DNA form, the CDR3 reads TGTGCCTGGAGTGTACCTGGAGGTCAGCCCCAGCATTTT. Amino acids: CAWSVPGGQPQHF.

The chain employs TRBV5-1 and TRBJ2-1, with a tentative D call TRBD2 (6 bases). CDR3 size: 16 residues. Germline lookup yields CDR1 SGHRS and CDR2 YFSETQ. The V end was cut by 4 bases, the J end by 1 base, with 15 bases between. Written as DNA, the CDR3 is TGCGCCAGCAGCCCGGACCCAGGGAGGTCCTACAATGAGCAGTTCTTC. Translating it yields CASSPDPGRSYNEQFF.

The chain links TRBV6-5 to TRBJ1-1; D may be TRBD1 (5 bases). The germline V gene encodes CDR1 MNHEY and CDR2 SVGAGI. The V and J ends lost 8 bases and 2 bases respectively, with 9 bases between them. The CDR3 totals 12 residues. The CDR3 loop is CASGRGNTEAFF. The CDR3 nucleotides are TGTGCCAGCGGTAGGGGAAACACTGAAGCTTTCTTT.

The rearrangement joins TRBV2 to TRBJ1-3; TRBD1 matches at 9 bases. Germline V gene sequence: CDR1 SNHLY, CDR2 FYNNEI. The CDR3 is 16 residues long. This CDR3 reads CVSAGTGSRPGNTIYF. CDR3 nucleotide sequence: TGTGTTAGCGCCGGGACAGGGTCGAGGCCTGGAAACACCATATATTTT.

Written as DNA, the CDR3 is TGTGCCAGCAGCCGAGCCCCCCATGAAGCTTTCTTT. Protein: CASSRAPHEAFF. V and J are TRBV11-2 and TRBJ1-1; D gene ambiguous. Germline V gene sequence: CDR1 SGHAT, CDR2 FQNNGV. The CDR3 spans 12 residues. Trimming cost V 5 bases and J 7 bases, with 11 bases left between them. Full variable domain (remainder filled in from reference TRBV11-2 and TRBJ1-1): EAGVAQSPRYKIIEKRQSVAFWCNPISGHATLYWYQQILGQGPKLLIQFQNNGVVDDSQLPKDRFSAERLKGVDSTLKIQPAKLEDSAVYLCASSRAPHEAFFGQGTRLTVV.

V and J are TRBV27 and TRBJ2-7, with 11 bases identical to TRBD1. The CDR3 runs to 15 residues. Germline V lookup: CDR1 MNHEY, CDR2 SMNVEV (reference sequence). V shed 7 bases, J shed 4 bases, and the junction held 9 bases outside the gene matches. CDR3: CASTRIGTGGYEQYF. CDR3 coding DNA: TGTGCCAGCACCCGAATAGGGACAGGGGGTTACGAGCAGTACTTC.

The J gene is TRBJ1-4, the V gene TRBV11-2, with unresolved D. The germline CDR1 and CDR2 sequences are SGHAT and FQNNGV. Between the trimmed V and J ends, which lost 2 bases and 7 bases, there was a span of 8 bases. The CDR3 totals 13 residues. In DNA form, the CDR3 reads TGTGCCAGCAGCTTAAGAACGAGTGAAAAACTGTTTTTT. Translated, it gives CASSLRTSEKLFF.

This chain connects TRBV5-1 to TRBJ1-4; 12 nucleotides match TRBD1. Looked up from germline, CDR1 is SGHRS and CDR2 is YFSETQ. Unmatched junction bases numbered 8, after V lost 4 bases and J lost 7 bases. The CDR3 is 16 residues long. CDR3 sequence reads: CASSRLGQGAGEKLFF. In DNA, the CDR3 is TGCGCCAGCAGCCGTTTGGGACAGGGGGCTGGTGAAAAACTGTTTTTT.

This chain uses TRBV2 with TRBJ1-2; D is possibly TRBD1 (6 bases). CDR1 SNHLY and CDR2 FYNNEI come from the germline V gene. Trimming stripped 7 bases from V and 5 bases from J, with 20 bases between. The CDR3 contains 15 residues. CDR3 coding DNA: TGTGCCAGCAACCCGACAGGTAGTAGTCTATATGGCTACACCTTC. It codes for CASNPTGSSLYGYTF.

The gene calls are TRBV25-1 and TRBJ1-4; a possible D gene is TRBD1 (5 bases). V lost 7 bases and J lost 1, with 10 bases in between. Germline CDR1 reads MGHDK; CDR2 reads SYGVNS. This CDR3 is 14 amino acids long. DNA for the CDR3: TGTGCCAGCACTAGGGGTGGAACTAATGAAAAACTGTTTTTT. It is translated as CASTRGGTNEKLFF.

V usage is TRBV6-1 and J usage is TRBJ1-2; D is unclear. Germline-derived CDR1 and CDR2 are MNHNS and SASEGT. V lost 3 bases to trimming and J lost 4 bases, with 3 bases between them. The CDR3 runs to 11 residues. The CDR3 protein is CASSDSYGYTF. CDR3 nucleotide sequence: TGTGCCAGCAGTGACAGCTATGGCTACACCTTC.

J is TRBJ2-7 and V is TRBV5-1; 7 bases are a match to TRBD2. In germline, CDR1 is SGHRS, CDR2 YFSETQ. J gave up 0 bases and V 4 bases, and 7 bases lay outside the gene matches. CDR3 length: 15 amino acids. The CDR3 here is CASSRGSSLSYEQYF. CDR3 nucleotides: TGCGCCAGCAGCCGCGGGAGTTCCCTCTCCTACGAGCAGTACTTC.

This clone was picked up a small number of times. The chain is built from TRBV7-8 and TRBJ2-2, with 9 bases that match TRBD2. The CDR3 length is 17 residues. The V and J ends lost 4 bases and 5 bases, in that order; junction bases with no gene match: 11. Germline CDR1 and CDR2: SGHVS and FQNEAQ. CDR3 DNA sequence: TGTGCCAGCAGCTCTTCTTGGCGCGGGGGGGCTACCGGGGAGCTGTTTTTT. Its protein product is CASSSSWRGGATGELFF.

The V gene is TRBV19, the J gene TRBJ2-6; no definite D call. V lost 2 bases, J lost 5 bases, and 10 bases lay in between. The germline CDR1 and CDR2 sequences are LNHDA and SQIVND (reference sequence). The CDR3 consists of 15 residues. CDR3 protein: CASSISSAWANVLTF. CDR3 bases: TGTGCCAGTAGTATAAGCTCCGCCTGGGCCAACGTCCTGACTTTC.

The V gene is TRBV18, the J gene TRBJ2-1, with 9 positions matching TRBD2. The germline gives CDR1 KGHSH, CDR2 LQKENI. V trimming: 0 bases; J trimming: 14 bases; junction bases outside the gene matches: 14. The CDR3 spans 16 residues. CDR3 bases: TGTGCCAGCTCACCACCGGGGCGCGCTAGCGGGGTCGTGGAGTTCTTC. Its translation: CASSPPGRASGVVEFF.

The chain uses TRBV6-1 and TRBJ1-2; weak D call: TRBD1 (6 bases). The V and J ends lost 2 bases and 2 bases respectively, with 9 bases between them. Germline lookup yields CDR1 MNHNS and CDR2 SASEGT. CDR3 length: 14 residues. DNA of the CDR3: TGTGCCAGCAGTGAAAAAACAGGGAACTATGGCTACACCTTC. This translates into CASSEKTGNYGYTF.

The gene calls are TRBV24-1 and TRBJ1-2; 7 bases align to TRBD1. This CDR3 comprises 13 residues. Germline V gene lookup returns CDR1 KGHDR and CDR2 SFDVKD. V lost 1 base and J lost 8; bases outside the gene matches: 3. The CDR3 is CATSDFRGRGYTF. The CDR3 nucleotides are TGTGCCACCAGTGATTTTAGGGGGCGAGGCTACACCTTC.

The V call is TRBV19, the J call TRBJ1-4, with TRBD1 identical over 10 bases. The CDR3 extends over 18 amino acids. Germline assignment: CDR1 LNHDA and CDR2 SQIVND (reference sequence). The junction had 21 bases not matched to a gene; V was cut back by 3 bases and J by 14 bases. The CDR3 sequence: CASSIRDRGSVVPRSLFF. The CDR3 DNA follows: TGTGCCAGTAGTATCCGGGACAGGGGATCTGTGGTGCCTAGGAGTCTGTTTTTT.

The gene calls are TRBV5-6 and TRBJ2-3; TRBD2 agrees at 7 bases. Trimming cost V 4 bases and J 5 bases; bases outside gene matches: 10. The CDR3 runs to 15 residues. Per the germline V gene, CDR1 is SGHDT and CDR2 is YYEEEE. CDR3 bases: TGTGCCAGCAGCCCTGCAGGACTAGGAGGAGATACGCAGTATTTT. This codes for CASSPAGLGGDTQYF.

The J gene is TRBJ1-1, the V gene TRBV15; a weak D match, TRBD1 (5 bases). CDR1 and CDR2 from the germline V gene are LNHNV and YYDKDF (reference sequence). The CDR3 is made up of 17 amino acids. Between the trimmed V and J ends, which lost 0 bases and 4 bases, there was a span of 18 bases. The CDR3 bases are TGTGCCACCAGCAGAGAATATAGCAGGGCTGGTGGCACTGAAGCTTTCTTT. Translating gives CATSREYSRAGGTEAFF.

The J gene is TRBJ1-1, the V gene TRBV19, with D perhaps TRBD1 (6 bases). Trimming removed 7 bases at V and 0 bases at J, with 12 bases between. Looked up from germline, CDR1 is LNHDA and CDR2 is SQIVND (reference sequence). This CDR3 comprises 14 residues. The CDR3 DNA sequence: TGTGCCAGTAATCTCAGGGGCGTGAACACTGAAGCTTTCTTT. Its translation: CASNLRGVNTEAFF.

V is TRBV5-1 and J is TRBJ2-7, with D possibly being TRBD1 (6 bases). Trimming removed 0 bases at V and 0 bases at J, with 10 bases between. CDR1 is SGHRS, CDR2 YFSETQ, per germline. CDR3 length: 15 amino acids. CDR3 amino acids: CASSLETGSSYEQYF. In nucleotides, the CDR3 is TGCGCCAGCAGCTTGGAAACAGGGAGCTCCTACGAGCAGTACTTC.